The clone carrying this T cell receptor (beta chain) was found once. Its antigen is as yet unknown. Mouse gene names and germline throughout. The sequence runs out 1 residue before the end of the CDR3; the remainder is reconstructed from the germline J gene. Here immunoSEQ multiplex PCR was the method, and the copy in TCRdb shows in-frame clones only, minus some. The data contain fewer than 5,500 clones, 45% to 55% of them singletons. Germline V lookup: CDR1 NNHDY, CDR2 SYVADS. This CDR3 spans 11 amino acids. Trimming left V 5 bases short and J 2 bases short, with 2 bases between. The sample belongs to a study of tissue T cells after allogeneic stem cell transplantation. Study-wide results and limits: Tissue-detected TCR repertoire was only partly captured by blood and spleen T cells.

Time point defined: mouse harvest day 7 after allogeneic transplant. Tail vein injection delivered 10^7 T-cell-depleted bone marrow cells and 10^6 splenic CD5+ T cells. This chain joins TRBV13-3 and TRBJ2-1; D ambiguous. What was sequenced was lymph node tissue. The TCR sequence derives from a female BALB/c mouse given C57BL/6 T cells with graft-versus-host disease after an allogeneic hematopoietic cell transplant. CDR3 protein: CASRDYAEQFF. CDR3 bases read: TGTGCCAGCAGGGACTATGCTGAGCAGTTC.